This T cell receptor beta chain was sequenced during a study of T-cell reconstitution after alpha-beta-depleted transplantation in children (dated by TCRdb to about 2016). The study in broad terms: The study quantitatively tracked T-cell immune reconstitution after TCRalphabeta/CD19-depleted allogeneic hematopoietic cell transplantation in children using TCR repertoire profiling.

V is pruned by 6 bases and J by 3 bases, leaving 8 bases of the junction without a gene match. There are 14 amino acids in the CDR3, from cysteine to phenylalanine inclusive. The entry retains the CDR3 DNA only, 42 bases that are in frame from base 1. CDR1 and CDR2 are read off the germline V gene (reference sequence) as DFQATT and SNEGSKA. As for this clonotype: Its antigen has not been determined. Per-base quality was not reported, and no clone a single base away is much larger than it.

The library was obtained by PCR. The sequencer listed for this sample is Illumina HiSeq 2500. To normalize quantification of the TCRbeta repertoire, the TCR libraries were built with molecular barcoding that relied on unique molecular identifiers. The public reads were quality trimmed at Q25 with fastp and then assembled into clones with MiXCR by TCRdb, keeping productive beta chains. Each CDR3 protein appears once, grouped with its most common genes and DNA. The sample table records hundreds of thousands of distinct CDR3 sequences; approximately 15% of these occur just once. The top ten hold approximately 5% of the sample. Results and caveats for the whole study, not just this receptor: About two months after transplant, the apparently early recovery of alphabetaT-cell counts reportedly depended on just several hundred clones that had expanded rapidly and came from non-depleted graft cells. In some patients, the high TCRbeta diversity seen at day 60 was put down to recipient T cells and intrathymic progenitors that had survived conditioning. The frequencies of hyperexpanded clones fell over the following months, and after one year, T-cell counts and TCRbeta diversity were mostly attributed to newly produced T cells.

The treatment or condition label, read with the paper, signifies: allogeneic hematopoietic cell transplantation with graft depleted of TCRalphabeta T cells and CD19 B cells. Transplant recipients were children who received TCRalphabeta/CD19-depleted allogeneic hematopoietic cell grafts. This TCR was sampled from a male patient under 18 who had a stem cell transplant for acute lymphoblastic leukemia, so the T cells may come from the graft donor. Sequences were derived from PBMCs, mostly from graft donor cells, sampled 360 days after TCRalphabeta/CD19-depleted stem cell transplant. Here the chain combines TRBV20-1 and TRBJ1-5; the central 7 bases match TRBD1. CDR3 protein: CSAPRGGDNQPQHF. The nucleotide sequence is TGCAGTGCCCCACGAGGGGGCGACAATCAGCCCCAGCATTTT.